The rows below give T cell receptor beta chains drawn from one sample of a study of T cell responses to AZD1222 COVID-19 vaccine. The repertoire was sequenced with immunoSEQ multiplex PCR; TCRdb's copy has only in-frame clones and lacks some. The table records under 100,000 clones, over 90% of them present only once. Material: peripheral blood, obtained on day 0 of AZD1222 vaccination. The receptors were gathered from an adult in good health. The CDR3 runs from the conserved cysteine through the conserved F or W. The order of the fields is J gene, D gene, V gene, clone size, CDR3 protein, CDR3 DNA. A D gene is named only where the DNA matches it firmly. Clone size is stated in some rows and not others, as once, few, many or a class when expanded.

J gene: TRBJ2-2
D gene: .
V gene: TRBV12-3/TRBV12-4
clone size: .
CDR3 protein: CASSLSSGELFF
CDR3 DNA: TGTGCCAGCAGTTTGTCCAGCGGGGAGCTGTTTTTT

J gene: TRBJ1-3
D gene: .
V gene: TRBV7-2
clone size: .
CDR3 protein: CASSDSGNTIYF
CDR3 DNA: TGTGCCAGCAGCGACAGCGGAAACACCATATATTTT

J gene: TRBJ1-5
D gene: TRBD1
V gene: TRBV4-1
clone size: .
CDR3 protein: CASSLDPGQGVYQPQHF
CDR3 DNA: TGCGCCAGCAGCCTTGATCCGGGACAGGGCGTTTATCAGCCCCAGCATTTT

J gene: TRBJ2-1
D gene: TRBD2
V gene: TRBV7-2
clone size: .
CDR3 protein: CASRSGGYSGEQFF
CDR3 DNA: TGTGCCAGCAGGAGCGGGGGGTATTCGGGTGAGCAGTTCTTC

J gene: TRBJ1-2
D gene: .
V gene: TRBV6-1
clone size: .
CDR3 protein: CASSEGPALHRYTF
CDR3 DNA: TGTGCCAGCAGTGAAGGACCTGCACTACATCGCTACACCTTC

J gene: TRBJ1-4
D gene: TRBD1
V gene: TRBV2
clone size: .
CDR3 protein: CASTISTGALSEKLFF
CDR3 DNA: TGTGCCAGCACCATTTCGACAGGGGCGTTAAGTGAAAAACTGTTTTTT

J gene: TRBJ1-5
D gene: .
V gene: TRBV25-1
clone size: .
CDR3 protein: CASSSSGTPRQPQHF
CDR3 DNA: TGTGCCAGCAGTTCCTCCGGGACCCCCAGGCAGCCCCAGCATTTT

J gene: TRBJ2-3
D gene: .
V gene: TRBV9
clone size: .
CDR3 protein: CASSVEGRRTDTQYF
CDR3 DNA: TGTGCCAGCAGCGTAGAGGGGAGGCGGACAGATACGCAGTATTTT

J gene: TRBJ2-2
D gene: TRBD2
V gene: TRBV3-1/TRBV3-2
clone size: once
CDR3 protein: CASSQALAGKNTGELFF
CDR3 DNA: TGTGCCAGCAGCCAAGCCCTAGCGGGTAAGAACACCGGGGAGCTGTTTTTT

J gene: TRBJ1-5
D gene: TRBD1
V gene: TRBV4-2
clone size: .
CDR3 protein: CASSPQGAVSNQPQHF
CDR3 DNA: TGTGCCAGCAGCCCCCAGGGGGCTGTAAGCAATCAGCCCCAGCATTTT

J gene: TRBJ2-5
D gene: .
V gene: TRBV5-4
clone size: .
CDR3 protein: CASGPGETQYF
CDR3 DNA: TGTGCCAGCGGGCCGGGGGAGACCCAGTACTTC

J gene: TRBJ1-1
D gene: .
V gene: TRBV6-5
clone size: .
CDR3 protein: CASSVVRNTEAFF
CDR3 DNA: TGTGCCAGCTCCGTCGTAAGGAACACTGAAGCTTTCTTT

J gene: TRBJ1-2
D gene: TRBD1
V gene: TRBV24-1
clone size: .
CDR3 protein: CATSDLRQGNYGYTF
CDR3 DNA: TGTGCCACCAGTGATTTGAGACAGGGTAACTATGGCTACACCTTC

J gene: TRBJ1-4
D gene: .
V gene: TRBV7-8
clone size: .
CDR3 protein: CASLPKGKKLFF
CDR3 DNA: TGTGCCAGCCTCCCTAAGGGGAAAAAACTGTTTTTT

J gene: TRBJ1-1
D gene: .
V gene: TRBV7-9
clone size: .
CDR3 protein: CASSFAGTNTEAFF
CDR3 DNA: TGTGCCAGCAGCTTCGCAGGGACGAACACTGAAGCTTTCTTT

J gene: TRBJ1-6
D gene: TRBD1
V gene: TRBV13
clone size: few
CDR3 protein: CASSPHTGAGNSPLHF
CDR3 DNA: TGTGCCAGCAGCCCCCATACAGGGGCAGGGAATTCACCCCTCCACTTT

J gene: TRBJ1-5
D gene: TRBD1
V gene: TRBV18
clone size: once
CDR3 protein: CASSPPGTGSQPQHF
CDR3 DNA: TGTGCCAGCTCACCACCCGGGACAGGAAGTCAGCCCCAGCATTTT

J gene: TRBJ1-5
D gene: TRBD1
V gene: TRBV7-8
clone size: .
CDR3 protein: CASSLGTGDQPQHF
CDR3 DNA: TGTGCCAGCAGCTTGGGGACAGGGGATCAGCCCCAGCATTTT

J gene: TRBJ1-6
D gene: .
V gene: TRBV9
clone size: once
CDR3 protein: CASSVEGFNSPLHF
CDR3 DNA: TGTGCCAGCAGCGTAGAAGGGTTTAATTCACCCCTCCACTTT

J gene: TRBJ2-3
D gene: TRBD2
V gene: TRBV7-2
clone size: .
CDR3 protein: CASSLSLAGASGDTQYF
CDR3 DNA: TGTGCCAGCAGCTTAAGTCTAGCGGGGGCCTCGGGCGATACGCAGTATTTT

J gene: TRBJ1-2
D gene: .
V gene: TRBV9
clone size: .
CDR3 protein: CASSVAGLDYGYTF
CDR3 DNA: TGTGCCAGCAGCGTAGCGGGCTTGGACTATGGCTACACCTTC

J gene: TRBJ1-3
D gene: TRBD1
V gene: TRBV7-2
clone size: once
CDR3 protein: CASSPGGQRSGNTIYF
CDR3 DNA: TGTGCCAGCAGCCCAGGGGGACAGCGCTCTGGAAACACCATATATTTT

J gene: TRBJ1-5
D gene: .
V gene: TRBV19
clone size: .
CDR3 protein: CASSPPGNQPQHF
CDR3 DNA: TGTGCCAGTAGCCCCCCCGGCAATCAGCCCCAGCATTTT

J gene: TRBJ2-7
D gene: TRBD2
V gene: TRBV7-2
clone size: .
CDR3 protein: CASSLNGGSSYEQYF
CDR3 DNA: TGTGCCAGCAGCTTAAACGGGGGGTCCTCCTACGAGCAGTACTTC

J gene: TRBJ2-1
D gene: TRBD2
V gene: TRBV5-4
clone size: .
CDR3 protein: CASSLSRTSANEQFF
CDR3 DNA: TGTGCCAGCAGCTTGTCAAGGACTAGCGCTAATGAGCAGTTCTTC

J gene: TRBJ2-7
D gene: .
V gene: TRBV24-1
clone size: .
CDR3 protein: CATSGGYEQYF
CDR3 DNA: TGTGCCACCAGTGGGGGGTACGAGCAGTACTTC

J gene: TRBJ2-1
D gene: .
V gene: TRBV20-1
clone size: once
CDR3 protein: CSASPLAGLYNEQFF
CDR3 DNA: TGCAGTGCTAGTCCCCTGGCGGGTCTGTACAATGAGCAGTTCTTC

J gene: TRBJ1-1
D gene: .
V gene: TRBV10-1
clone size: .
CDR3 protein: CASSAGLHTEAFF
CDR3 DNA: TGCGCCAGCAGTGCAGGGCTCCACACTGAAGCTTTCTTT

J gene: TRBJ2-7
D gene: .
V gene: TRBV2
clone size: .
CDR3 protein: CASSDGLQGLYEQYF
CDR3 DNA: TGTGCCAGCAGTGATGGGCTCCAGGGATTGTACGAGCAGTACTTC

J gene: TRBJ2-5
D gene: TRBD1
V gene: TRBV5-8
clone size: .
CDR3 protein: CASLRGPGETQYF
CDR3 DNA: TGTGCCAGTTTAAGGGGGCCTGGAGAGACCCAGTACTTC

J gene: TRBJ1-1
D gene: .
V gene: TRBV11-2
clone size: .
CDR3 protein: CASSSPRGESSEAFF
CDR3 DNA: TGTGCCAGCAGCTCCCCTAGGGGGGAATCCTCTGAGGCTTTCTTT

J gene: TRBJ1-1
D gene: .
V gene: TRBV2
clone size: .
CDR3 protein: CASSPLLLTVMNTEAFF
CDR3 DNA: TGTGCCAGCAGTCCCCTACTCCTGACAGTTATGAACACTGAAGCTTTCTTT

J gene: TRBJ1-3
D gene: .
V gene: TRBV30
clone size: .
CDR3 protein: CAWSEPAGTIYF
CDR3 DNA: TGTGCCTGGAGTGAACCGGCGGGCACCATATATTTT

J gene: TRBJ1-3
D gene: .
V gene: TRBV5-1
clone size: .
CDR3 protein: CASSETPGYSGNTIYF
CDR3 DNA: TGCGCCAGCAGCGAAACTCCAGGGTACTCAGGAAACACCATATATTTT

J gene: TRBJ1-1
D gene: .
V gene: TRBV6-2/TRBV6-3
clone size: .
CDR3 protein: CASSSFTSKAFF
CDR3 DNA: TGTGCCAGCAGTTCGTTTACATCGAAAGCTTTCTTT

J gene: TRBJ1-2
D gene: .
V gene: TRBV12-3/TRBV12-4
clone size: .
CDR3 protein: CASSARNYGYTF
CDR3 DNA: TGTGCCAGCAGTGCCAGAAACTATGGCTACACCTTC

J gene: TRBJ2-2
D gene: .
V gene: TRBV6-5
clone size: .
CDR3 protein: CASRRTTPSTGELFF
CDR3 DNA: TGTGCCAGCAGGAGGACTACTCCGTCCACCGGGGAGCTGTTTTTT

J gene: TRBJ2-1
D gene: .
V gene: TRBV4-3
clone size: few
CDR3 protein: CASSQGGGSVGEQFF
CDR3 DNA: TGCGCCAGCAGCCAAGGCGGGGGCTCGGTCGGTGAGCAGTTCTTC

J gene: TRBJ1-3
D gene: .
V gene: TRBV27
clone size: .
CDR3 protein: CASSRTFSGNTIYF
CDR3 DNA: TGTGCCAGCAGTCGGACGTTTTCTGGAAACACCATATATTTT

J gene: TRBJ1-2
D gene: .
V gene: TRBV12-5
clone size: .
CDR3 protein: CASGLGPGLIYGYTF
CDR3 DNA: TGTGCTAGTGGTTTGGGTCCAGGGCTTATCTATGGCTACACCTTC

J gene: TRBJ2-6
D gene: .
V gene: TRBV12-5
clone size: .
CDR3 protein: CASGLTQGYSGANVLTF
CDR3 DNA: TGTGCTAGTGGTTTAACACAGGGATACTCTGGGGCCAACGTCCTGACTTTC

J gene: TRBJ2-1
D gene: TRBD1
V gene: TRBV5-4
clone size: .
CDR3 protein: CASSRDRVWGNEQFF
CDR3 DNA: TGTGCCAGCAGCCGGGACAGGGTTTGGGGAAATGAGCAGTTCTTC

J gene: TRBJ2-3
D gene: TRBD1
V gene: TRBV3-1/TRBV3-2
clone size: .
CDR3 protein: CASSSTGSTDTQYF
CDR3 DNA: TGTGCCAGCAGCTCGACAGGGAGCACAGATACGCAGTATTTT

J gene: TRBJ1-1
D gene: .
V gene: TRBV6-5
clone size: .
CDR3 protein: CASRQQKNTEAFF
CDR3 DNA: TGTGCCAGCAGACAACAGAAGAACACTGAAGCTTTCTTT

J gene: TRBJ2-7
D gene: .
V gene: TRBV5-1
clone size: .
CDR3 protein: CASREGFGYEQYF
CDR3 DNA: TGCGCCAGCAGGGAGGGATTTGGATACGAGCAGTACTTC

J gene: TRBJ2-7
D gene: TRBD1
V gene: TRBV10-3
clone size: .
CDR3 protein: CAIRATGGGYHEQYF
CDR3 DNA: TGTGCCATCAGGGCTACAGGGGGAGGATACCACGAGCAGTACTTC

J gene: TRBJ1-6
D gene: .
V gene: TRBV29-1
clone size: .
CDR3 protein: CSVEGRAGRNSPLHF
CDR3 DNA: TGCAGCGTTGAGGGTAGGGCAGGGAGAAATTCACCCCTCCACTTT

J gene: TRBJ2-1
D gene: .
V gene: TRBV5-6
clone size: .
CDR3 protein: CASSLAVRHDNEQFF
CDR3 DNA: TGTGCCAGCAGCTTGGCGGTGCGACACGACAATGAGCAGTTCTTC

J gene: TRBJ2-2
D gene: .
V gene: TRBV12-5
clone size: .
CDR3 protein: CASGLNTGELFF
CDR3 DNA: TGTGCTAGTGGTTTAAACACCGGGGAGCTGTTTTTT

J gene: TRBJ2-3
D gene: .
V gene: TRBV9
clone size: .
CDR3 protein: CASSGVRGDTQYF
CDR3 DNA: TGTGCCAGCAGTGGAGTTCGAGGAGATACGCAGTATTTT

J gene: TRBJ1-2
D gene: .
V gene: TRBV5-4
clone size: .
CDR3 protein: CASSSSAYGYTF
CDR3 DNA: TGTGCCAGCAGCTCCTCCGCTTATGGCTACACCTTC

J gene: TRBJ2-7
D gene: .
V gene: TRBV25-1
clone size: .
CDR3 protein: CASSEGGFTYEQYF
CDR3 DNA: TGTGCCAGCAGTGAAGGGGGTTTTACCTACGAGCAGTACTTC

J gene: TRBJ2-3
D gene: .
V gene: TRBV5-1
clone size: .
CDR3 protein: CASSFAGELADTQYF
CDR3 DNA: TGCGCCAGCAGCTTCGCCGGGGAACTAGCAGATACGCAGTATTTT

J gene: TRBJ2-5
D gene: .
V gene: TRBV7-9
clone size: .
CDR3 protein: CASSLRGPGETQYF
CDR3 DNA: TGTGCCAGCAGCCTCCGGGGGCCCGGGGAGACCCAGTACTTC

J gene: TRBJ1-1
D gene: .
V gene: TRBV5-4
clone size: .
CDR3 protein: CASSLLVPGTEAFF
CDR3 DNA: TGTGCCAGCAGCTTGTTAGTACCTGGCACTGAAGCTTTCTTT